These 25 T cell receptor beta chains originate from one sample sequenced in a study of OX40 agonist ivuxolimab in advanced cancers. Produced via immunoSEQ multiplex PCR; TCRdb's table is partial and in-frame only. The repertoire has 35,000 to 45,000 clones, around 90% of them found once; the top ten carry less than 20%. Sample: CD4+ or CD8+ T cells sorted from blood, taken in a trial of the OX40 agonist ivuxolimab. The receptors come from an adult with an advanced solid tumor such as melanoma, head and neck, liver or kidney cancer.

The genes are TRBV14 and TRBJ2-1; no clear D gene. This CDR3 region has 11 residues. CDR1 SGHDN and CDR2 FVKESK come from the germline V gene. V shed 5 bases and J shed 6 bases, with 5 bases lying between them. CDR3 residues: CASSWANEQFF. CDR3 DNA sequence: TGTGCCAGCAGCTGGGCCAATGAGCAGTTCTTC. The full variable domain, in which reference TRBV14 and TRBJ2-1 provide the parts outside the CDR3, is EAGVTQFPSHSVIEKGQTVTLRCDPISGHDNLYWYRRVMGKEIKFLLHFVKESKQDESGMPNNRFLAERTGGTYSTLKVQPAELEDSGVYFCASSWANEQFFGPGTRLTVL.

The V gene is TRBV18, the J gene TRBJ2-3; D could derive from TRBD1 or TRBD2 (6 bases each). The CDR3 covers 18 residues. Germline-derived CDR1 and CDR2 are KGHSH and LQKENI. The V end lost 5 bases, the J end lost 1 base, and 22 bases lay between the germline ends. CDR3 nucleotide sequence: TGTGCCAGCTCAACCGGGACACTGGGGCGGGGAGGCACAGATACGCAGTATTTT. This codes for CASSTGTLGRGGTDTQYF.

V usage is TRBV7-8 and J usage is TRBJ1-1; D is ambiguous. Germline loops: CDR1 SGHVS, CDR2 FQNEAQ. The CDR3 loop spans 11 amino acids. Trimming stripped 1 base from V and 12 bases from J, with 9 bases between. The CDR3 reads CASSLGGKPFF. The CDR3 DNA reads TGTGCCAGCAGCTTAGGAGGGAAGCCTTTCTTT.

This chain uses TRBV4-3 with TRBJ1-1; D is perhaps TRBD1 (5 bases). The V end was cut by 3 bases, the J end by 7 bases, with 9 bases between. This CDR3 comprises 12 residues. Germline CDR1 and CDR2: LGHNA and YSLEER. The DNA of the CDR3 is TGCGCCAGCAGCCAGGGGGGTCTTGAAGCTTTCTTT. It codes for CASSQGGLEAFF.

V is TRBV18 and J is TRBJ2-7, with D maybe TRBD1 (6 bases). Trimming removed 0 bases from V and 7 bases from J, with 13 bases in between. Germline CDR1 is KGHSH and CDR2 is LQKENI. The CDR3 is made up of 14 amino acids. CDR3 protein: CASSPPDRPLEQYF. The CDR3 DNA sequence: TGTGCCAGCTCACCACCGGACAGACCCTTGGAGCAGTACTTC.

The chain combines TRBV27 with TRBJ2-3; a weak D match, TRBD2 (5 bases). The germline gives CDR1 MNHEY, CDR2 SMNVEV (reference sequence). Trimming removed 6 bases at V and 0 bases at J, with 10 bases between. The CDR3 is made up of 14 amino acids. This chain's CDR3 is CASSLGASTDTQYF. DNA of the CDR3: TGTGCCAGCAGCCTGGGAGCTAGCACAGATACGCAGTATTTT.

V gene TRBV9 combines with J gene TRBJ2-1; 9 nucleotides line up with TRBD2. CDR1 SGDLS and CDR2 YYNGEE come from the germline V gene. This CDR3 contains 16 residues. The V gene end was trimmed by 0 bases and the J gene end by 8 bases; junction bases not matched to a gene: 9. CDR3 in amino acids: CASSVEASGEVDEQFF. The CDR3 nucleotides are TGTGCCAGCAGCGTAGAGGCTAGCGGGGAAGTTGATGAGCAGTTCTTC. Full variable domain (rest looked up from reference TRBV9 and TRBJ2-1): DSGVTQTPKHLITATGQRVTLRCSPRSGDLSVYWYQQSLDQGLQFLIQYYNGEERAKGNILERFSAQQFPDLHSELNLSSLELGDSALYFCASSVEASGEVDEQFFGPGTRLTVL.

This chain connects TRBV9 to TRBJ2-1; D remains unclear. The CDR3 spans 14 residues. Germline V gene data show CDR1 as SGDLS and CDR2 as YYNGEE. Trimming took 2 bases from V and 8 from J, leaving 14 bases between them. CDR3 in amino acids: CASSVEQVGDEQFF. The CDR3 bases are TGTGCCAGCAGCGTCGAGCAGGTGGGTGATGAGCAGTTCTTC.

This rearrangement joins TRBV7-3 to TRBJ2-3, with a weak D call TRBD2 (5 bases). V lost 1 base and J 4 bases, leaving 12 bases between the germline ends. CDR3 length: 15 amino acids. Germline assignment: CDR1 SGHTA and CDR2 FQGTGA. In nucleotides, the CDR3 is TGTGCCAGCAGCTTAATAGGCGGGTCAGCAGATACGCAGTATTTT. Amino acids: CASSLIGGSADTQYF.

The chain links TRBV5-5 to TRBJ2-2; perhaps TRBD1 as D (6 bases). Per the germline V gene, CDR1 is SGHKS and CDR2 is YYEKEE (reference sequence). The CDR3 loop spans 17 amino acids. Trimming took 4 bases from V and 0 from J, leaving 16 bases between them. The CDR3 DNA is TGTGCCAGCAGCCCCCGGACAGTCCTCGCGAACACCGGGGAGCTGTTTTTT. This translates into CASSPRTVLANTGELFF.

The chain recombines TRBV30 with TRBJ1-5; possibly TRBD1 for D (6 bases). CDR1 and CDR2 (germline): GTSNPN, SVGIG (reference sequence). The CDR3 totals 13 residues. V was pared by 3 bases and J by 4 bases, with 10 bases between. The CDR3 bases are TGTGCCTGGAGCAAAACAGGGAATCAGCCCCAGCATTTT. This translates into CAWSKTGNQPQHF.

The J gene is TRBJ1-1, the V gene TRBV7-9, with D unresolved. This CDR3 is built from 13 residues. Looked up from germline, CDR1 is SEHNR and CDR2 is FQNEAQ (reference sequence). V was trimmed by 2 bases and J by 0 bases, leaving 4 bases between them. The CDR3 sequence is CASSLSLNTEAFF. The DNA for the CDR3 is TGTGCCAGCAGCTTATCGTTGAACACTGAAGCTTTCTTT.

Many counts were recorded for this clone. The chain carries TRBV10-2 and TRBJ2-3; 9 bases are a match to TRBD2. The trim removed 0 bases at V and 0 bases at J, leaving 10 bases unmatched. Germline values: CDR1 WSHSY, CDR2 SAAADI. This CDR3 has 19 residues. CDR3 residues: CASSESGTSGFTSTDTQYF. The DNA of the CDR3 is TGCGCCAGCAGTGAGTCTGGTACTAGCGGGTTCACTAGCACAGATACGCAGTATTTT.

The J gene is TRBJ1-4, the V gene TRBV4-1, with 8 bases lining up with TRBD1. The CDR3 loop spans 18 amino acids. With V trimmed by 4 bases and J by 0 bases, 10 bases remained unmatched. Germline assignment: CDR1 MGHRA and CDR2 YSYEKL. The CDR3 loop is CASSPRDRYTSTNEKLFF. In DNA form, the CDR3 reads TGCGCCAGCAGCCCTCGGGACAGGTACACTTCAACTAATGAAAAACTGTTTTTT.

This chain links TRBV6-1 with TRBJ1-6; the D is unclear. The CDR3 is 13 residues long. V shed 2 bases and J shed 3 bases, with 2 bases lying between them. CDR1 MNHNS and CDR2 SASEGT come from the germline V gene. The CDR3 DNA sequence: TGTGCCAGCAGTGAACACTATAATTCACCCCTCCACTTT. This encodes CASSEHYNSPLHF.

Concerning this clone: A much larger clone differs by one base, so this may be a read error. The identical CDR3 is also encoded by other nucleotide sequences in the sample. The V call is TRBV2, the J call TRBJ1-1; D remains ambiguous. Germline CDR1 is SNHLY and CDR2 is FYNNEI. Between the trimmed V and J ends, which lost 4 bases and 7 bases, there was a span of 4 bases. The CDR3 runs 10 residues. The CDR3 DNA reads TGTGCCAGCAGTGTGGGTGAAGCTTTCTTT. It yields the protein CASSVGEAFF.

The chain links TRBV21-1 to TRBJ2-1; TRBD1, as called in the table, went unchecked against the DNA. TRBV21-1 is described as a pseudogene. CDR3 size: 13 residues. The chain's CDR3 is CASSDRGPSEQFF. CDR3 nucleotide sequence: TGTGCCAGCAGCGACAGGGGGCCTAGTGAGCAGTTCTTC.

The rearrangement links TRBV7-6 to TRBJ2-1; D unresolved. Germline-derived CDR1 and CDR2 are SGHVS and FNYEAQ. The ends were cut back, 1 base at V and 3 bases at J, with 4 bases in the middle. The CDR3 length is 13 residues. CDR3 in DNA: TGTGCCAGCAGCTTAGGTAGCTACAATGAGCAGTTCTTC. Residues: CASSLGSYNEQFF.

J is TRBJ2-5 and V is TRBV5-8; D is unresolved. This CDR3 has 15 residues. Germline assignment: CDR1 SGHTS and CDR2 YDEGEE. The V gene lost 0 bases and the J gene lost 0 bases, with 9 bases spanning the gap. CDR3 coding DNA: TGTGCCAGCAGCTTGGACGGGCACTACCAAGAGACCCAGTACTTC. Encoded protein: CASSLDGHYQETQYF.

This clone showed up just once. The chain recombines TRBV15 with TRBJ1-1; D not resolved. V gave up 4 bases and J gave up 0 bases, with 18 bases separating them. The CDR3 has 17 amino acids. Germline CDR1 reads LNHNV; CDR2 reads YYDKDF (reference sequence). CDR3 bases: TGTGCCACCAGCAAGAGTGGTGGAGGGAGTTTGAACACTGAAGCTTTCTTT. It specifies CATSKSGGGSLNTEAFF.

The CDR3 nucleotides are TGTGCCAGCTCACCGGAGGACCCCTACGAGCAGTACGTC. Translation: CASSPEDPYEQYV. The V call is TRBV18, the J call TRBJ2-7, with D possibly being TRBD2 (5 bases). The V gene lost 3 bases and the J gene lost 2 bases, with 8 bases spanning the gap. Germline CDR1 is KGHSH and CDR2 is LQKENI. The CDR3 totals 13 residues.

The genes are TRBV15 and TRBJ2-1; D not certain. The germline V gene encodes CDR1 LNHNV and CDR2 YYDKDF (reference sequence). The CDR3 consists of 11 residues. Trimming pared 5 bases from V and 6 bases from J, leaving 5 bases between. In DNA, the CDR3 is TGTGCCACCAGCTGGTCCAATGAGCAGTTCTTC. This codes for CATSWSNEQFF.

The CDR3 nucleotides read TGTGCCAGCAGCCCCCCACCTTTCTTT. Translation: CASSPPPFF. This chain links TRBV5-6 with TRBJ1-1; no reliable D call. Germline lookup yields CDR1 SGHDT and CDR2 YYEEEE. The CDR3 is 9 amino acids. The ends were cut back, 4 bases at V and 12 bases at J, with 7 bases in the middle.

V gene TRBV6-5 combines with J gene TRBJ1-2, with 9 bases lining up with TRBD1. Germline V gene data show CDR1 as MNHEY and CDR2 as SVGAGI. With V trimmed by 9 bases and J by 7 bases, 12 bases remained unmatched. This CDR3 is built from 14 residues. The CDR3 reads CASLGTGISGGYTF. CDR3 bases: TGTGCCAGTCTAGGGACAGGGATTAGTGGTGGCTACACCTTC.

The rearrangement links TRBV5-6 to TRBJ1-6, with D tentatively TRBD1 (6 bases). The germline V and J ends were trimmed by 1 base and 11 bases, with 16 bases remaining between them. The germline gives CDR1 SGHDT, CDR2 YYEEEE. This CDR3 has 15 amino acids. The CDR3, as DNA: TGTGCCAGCAGCTTGTGGGACACCCCAGGGACACCCCTCCACTTT. Translating it yields CASSLWDTPGTPLHF.